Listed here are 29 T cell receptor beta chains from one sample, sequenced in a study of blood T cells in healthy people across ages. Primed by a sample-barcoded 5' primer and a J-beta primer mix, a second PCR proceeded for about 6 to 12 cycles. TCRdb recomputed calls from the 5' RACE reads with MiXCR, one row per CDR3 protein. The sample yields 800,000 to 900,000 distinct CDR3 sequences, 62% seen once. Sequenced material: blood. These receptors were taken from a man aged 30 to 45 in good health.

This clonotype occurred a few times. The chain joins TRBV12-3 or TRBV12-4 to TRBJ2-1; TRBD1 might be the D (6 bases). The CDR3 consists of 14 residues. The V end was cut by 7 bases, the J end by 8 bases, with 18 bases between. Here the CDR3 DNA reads TGTGCCAGCACTAATACAGGGTTAGGCTATGAGCAGTTCTTC. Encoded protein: CASTNTGLGYEQFF.

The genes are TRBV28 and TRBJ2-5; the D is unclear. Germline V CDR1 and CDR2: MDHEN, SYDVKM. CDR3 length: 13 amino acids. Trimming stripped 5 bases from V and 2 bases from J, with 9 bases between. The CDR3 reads CASSKDTQETQYF. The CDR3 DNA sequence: TGTGCCAGCAGTAAAGACACTCAAGAGACCCAGTACTTC.

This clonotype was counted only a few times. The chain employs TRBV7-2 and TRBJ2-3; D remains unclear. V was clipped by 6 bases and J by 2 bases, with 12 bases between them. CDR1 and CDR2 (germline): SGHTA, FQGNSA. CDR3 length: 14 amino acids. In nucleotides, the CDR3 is TGTGCCAGCAGTCAAGGGCTCGTCACAGATACGCAGTATTTT. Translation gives CASSQGLVTDTQYF.

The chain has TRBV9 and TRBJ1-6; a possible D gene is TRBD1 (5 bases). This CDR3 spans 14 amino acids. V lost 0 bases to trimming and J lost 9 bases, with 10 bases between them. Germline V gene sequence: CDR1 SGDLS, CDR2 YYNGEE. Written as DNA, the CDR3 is TGTGCCAGCAGCGTAGGGGGGATCGGTTCACCCCTCCACTTT. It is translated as CASSVGGIGSPLHF.

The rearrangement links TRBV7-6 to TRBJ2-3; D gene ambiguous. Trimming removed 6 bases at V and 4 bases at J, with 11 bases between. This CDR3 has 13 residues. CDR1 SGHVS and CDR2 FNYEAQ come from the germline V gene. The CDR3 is CASSRGPADTQYF. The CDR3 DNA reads TGTGCCAGCAGTCGTGGACCAGCAGATACGCAGTATTTT.

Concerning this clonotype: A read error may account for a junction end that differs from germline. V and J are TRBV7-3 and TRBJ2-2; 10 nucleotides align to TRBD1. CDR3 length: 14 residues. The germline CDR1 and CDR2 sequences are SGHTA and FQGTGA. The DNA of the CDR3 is TGTGCCAGCAGCTTAAAGAACGGACAGGGGGTGCTGTTTTTT. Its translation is CASSLKNGQGVLFF.

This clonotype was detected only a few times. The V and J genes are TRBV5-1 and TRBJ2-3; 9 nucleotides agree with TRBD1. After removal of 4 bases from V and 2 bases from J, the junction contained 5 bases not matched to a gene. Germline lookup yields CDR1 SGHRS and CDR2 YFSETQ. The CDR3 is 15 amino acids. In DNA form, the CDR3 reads TGCGCCAGCAGCACAGGGACAGGGACCACAGATACGCAGTATTTT. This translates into CASSTGTGTTDTQYF.

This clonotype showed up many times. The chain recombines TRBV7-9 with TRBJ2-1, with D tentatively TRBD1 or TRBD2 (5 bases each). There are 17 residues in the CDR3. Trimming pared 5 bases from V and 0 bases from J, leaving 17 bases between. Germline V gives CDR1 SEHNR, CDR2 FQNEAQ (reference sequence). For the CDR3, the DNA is TGTGCCAGCAGCCCCGTCGAGGGGCGGCCCTCCTACAATGAGCAGTTCTTC. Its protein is CASSPVEGRPSYNEQFF.

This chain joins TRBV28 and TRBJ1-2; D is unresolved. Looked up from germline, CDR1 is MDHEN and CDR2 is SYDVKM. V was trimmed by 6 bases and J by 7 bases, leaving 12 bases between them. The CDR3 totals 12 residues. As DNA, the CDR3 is TGTGCCAGCAGCCTCAGAATGGGTGGCTACACCTTC. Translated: CASSLRMGGYTF.

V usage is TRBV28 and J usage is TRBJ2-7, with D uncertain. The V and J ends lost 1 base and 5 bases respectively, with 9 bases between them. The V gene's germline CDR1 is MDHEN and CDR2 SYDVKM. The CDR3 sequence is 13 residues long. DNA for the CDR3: TGTGCCAGCAGTTTATTCGCCTTGGACGAGCAGTACTTC. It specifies CASSLFALDEQYF.

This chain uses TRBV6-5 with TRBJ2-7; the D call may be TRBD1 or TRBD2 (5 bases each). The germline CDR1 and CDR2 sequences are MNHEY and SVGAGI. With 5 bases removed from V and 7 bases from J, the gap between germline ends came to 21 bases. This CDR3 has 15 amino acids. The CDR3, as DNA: TGTGCCAGCAGTACGAGGGGACCGAACTTCTATGAGCAGTACTTC. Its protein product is CASSTRGPNFYEQYF.

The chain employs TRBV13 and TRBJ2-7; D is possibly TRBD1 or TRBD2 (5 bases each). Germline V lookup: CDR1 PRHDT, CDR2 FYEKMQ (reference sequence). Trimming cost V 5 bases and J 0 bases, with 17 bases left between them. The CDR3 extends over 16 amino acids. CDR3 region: CASSPRPTGLSYEQYF. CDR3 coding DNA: TGTGCCAGCAGCCCTCGTCCCACAGGACTCTCCTACGAGCAGTACTTC.

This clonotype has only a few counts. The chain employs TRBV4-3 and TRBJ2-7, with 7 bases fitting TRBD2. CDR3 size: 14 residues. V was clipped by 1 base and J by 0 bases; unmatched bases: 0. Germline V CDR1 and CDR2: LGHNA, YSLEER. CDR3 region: CASSQAGGSYEQYF. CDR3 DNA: TGCGCCAGCAGCCAAGCGGGGGGCTCCTACGAGCAGTACTTC.

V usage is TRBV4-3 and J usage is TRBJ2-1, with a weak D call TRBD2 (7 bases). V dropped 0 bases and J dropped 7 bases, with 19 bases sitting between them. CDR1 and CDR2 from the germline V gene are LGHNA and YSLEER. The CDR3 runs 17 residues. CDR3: CASSQDWGRGLRNEQFF. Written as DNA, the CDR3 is TGCGCCAGCAGCCAAGATTGGGGGCGGGGGCTACGAAATGAGCAGTTCTTC.

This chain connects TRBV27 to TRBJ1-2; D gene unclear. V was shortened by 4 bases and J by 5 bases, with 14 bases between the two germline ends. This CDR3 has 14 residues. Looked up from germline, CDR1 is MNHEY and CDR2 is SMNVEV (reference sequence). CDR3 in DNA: TGTGCCAGCAGTTGGTCCGGGTTTGGGTATGGCTACACCTTC. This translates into CASSWSGFGYGYTF.

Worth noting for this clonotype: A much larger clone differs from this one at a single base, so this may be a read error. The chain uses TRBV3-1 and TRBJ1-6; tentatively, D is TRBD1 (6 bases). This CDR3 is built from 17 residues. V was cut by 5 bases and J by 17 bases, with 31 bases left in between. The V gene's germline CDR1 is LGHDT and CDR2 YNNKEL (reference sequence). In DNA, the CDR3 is TGTGCCAGCAGCAGACTCACAGGGTCCCCCTTTTCTGAATCCTTCCACTTT. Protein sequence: CASSRLTGSPFSESFHF.

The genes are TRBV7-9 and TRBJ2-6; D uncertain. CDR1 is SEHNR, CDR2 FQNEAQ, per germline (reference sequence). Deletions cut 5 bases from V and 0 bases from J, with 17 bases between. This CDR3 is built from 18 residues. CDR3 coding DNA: TGTGCCAGCAGCCAAACAGATTATTCATGCTCTGGGGCCAACGTCCTGACTTTC. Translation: CASSQTDYSCSGANVLTF.

The CDR3 nucleotides read TGTGCCATCAGCCCCAACAGTCAAGAGACCCAGTACTTC. Translated, it gives CAISPNSQETQYF. The chain recombines TRBV10-3 with TRBJ2-5; D is ambiguous. The V end lost 6 bases, the J end lost 2 bases, and 10 bases lay between the germline ends. The CDR3 extends over 13 amino acids. Germline lookup yields CDR1 ENHRY and CDR2 SYGVKD.

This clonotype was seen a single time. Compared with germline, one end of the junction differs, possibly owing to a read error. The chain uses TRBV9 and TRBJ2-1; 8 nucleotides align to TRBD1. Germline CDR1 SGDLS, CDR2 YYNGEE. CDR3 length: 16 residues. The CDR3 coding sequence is TGTACCAGCAGCGTAGGACGGGCAGGGGGCTTCAATGAGCAGTTCTTC. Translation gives CTSSVGRAGGFNEQFF.

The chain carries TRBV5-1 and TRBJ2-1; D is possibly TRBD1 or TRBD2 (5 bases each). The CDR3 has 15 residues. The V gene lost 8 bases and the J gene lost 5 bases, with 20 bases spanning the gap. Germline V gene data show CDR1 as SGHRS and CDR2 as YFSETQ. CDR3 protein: CASGTIALLDNEQFF. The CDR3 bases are TGCGCCAGTGGGACGATCGCCCTCCTCGACAATGAGCAGTTCTTC.

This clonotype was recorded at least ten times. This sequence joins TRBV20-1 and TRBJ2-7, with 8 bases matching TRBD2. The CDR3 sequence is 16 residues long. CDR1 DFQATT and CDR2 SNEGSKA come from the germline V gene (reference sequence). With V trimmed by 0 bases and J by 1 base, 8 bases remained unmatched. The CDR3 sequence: CSARDEGGGRSYEQYF. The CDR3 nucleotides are TGCAGTGCTAGAGATGAGGGCGGGGGGAGATCCTACGAGCAGTACTTC.

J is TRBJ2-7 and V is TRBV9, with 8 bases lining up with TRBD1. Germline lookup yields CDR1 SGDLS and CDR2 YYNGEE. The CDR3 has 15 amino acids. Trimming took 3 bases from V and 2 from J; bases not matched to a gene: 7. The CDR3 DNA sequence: TGTGCCAGCAGCGCCAAGACAGGGGTCCCCTACGAGCAGTACTTC. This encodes CASSAKTGVPYEQYF.

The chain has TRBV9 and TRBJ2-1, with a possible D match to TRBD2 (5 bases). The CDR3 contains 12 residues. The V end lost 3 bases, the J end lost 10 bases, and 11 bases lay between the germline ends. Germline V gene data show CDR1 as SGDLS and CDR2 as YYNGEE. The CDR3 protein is CASSARGNEQFF. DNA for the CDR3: TGTGCCAGCAGCGCACGAGGGAACGAGCAGTTCTTC.

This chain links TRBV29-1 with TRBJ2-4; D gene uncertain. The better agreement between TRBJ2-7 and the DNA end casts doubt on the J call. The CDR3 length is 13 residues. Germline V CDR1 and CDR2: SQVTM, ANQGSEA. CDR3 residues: CSVRQRPSYEQYF. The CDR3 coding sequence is TGCAGCGTTCGGCAGCGCCCTTCCTACGAGCAGTACTTC.

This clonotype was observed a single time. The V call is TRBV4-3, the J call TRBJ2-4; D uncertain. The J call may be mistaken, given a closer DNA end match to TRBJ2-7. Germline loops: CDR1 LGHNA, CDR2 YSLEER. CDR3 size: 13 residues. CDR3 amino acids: CASSQGINYEQYF. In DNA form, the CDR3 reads TGCGCCAGCAGCCAAGGAATAAACTACGAGCAGTACTTC.

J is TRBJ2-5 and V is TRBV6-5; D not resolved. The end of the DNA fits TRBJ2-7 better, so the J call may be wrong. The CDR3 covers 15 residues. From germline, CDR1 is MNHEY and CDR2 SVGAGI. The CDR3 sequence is CASSRDPGGGVEQYF. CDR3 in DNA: TGTGCCAGCAGCCGCGACCCCGGCGGTGGGGTCGAGCAGTACTTC.

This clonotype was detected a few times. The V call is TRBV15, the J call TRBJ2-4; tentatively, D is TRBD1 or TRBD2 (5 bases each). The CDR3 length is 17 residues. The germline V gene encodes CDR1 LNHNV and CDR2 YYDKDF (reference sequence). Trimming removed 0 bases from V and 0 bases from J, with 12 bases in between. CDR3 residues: CATSREGRALAKNIQYF. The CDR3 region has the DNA TGTGCCACCAGCAGAGAGGGGCGGGCCCTAGCCAAAAACATTCAGTACTTC.

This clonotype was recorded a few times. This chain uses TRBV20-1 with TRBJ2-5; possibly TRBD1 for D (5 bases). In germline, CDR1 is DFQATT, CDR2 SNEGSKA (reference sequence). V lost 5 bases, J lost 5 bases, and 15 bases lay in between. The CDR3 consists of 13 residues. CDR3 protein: CSARQTLRETQYF. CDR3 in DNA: TGCAGTGCTCGACAGACCCTCAGGGAGACCCAGTACTTC.

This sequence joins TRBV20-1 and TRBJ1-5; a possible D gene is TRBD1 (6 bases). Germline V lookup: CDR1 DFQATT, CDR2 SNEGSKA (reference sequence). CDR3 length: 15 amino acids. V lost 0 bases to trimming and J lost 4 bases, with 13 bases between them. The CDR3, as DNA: TGCAGTGCTAGAGATCTTAGGGGGGCTAATCAGCCCCAGCATTTT. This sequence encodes CSARDLRGANQPQHF.